Below, 9 T cell receptor beta chains from the same sample are listed, as sequenced in a study of response to subunit inactivated influenza vaccine (dated by TCRdb to the late 2010s). Receptor amplification or capture employed RT-PCR. Sequencing took place on an Illumina HiSeq 2500. TCRdb trimmed public reads at Q25 via fastp, called clones via MiXCR and kept in-frame beta chains. Each CDR3 protein gets just one entry, which takes the most common genes and DNA from the rows behind it. Across this sample there are a few hundred thousand distinct CDR3 sequences, with 14% seen only once. 8.5% to 14% of the sample goes to the ten largest clones. The sample here was PBMCs from blood, taken approximately 13 days after vaccination. The receptors shown here come from a man in his forties or fifties who received an inactivated influenza vaccine. Donor details come from another sample of the same person, matched by shared clones.

This clonotype was observed many times. The rearrangement uses TRBV12-3 or TRBV12-4 and TRBJ2-7; possibly TRBD2 for D (5 bases). V shed 3 bases and J shed 10 bases, with 13 bases lying between them. This CDR3 comprises 12 residues. The CDR3 here is CASSLEALRQYF. CDR3 nucleotides: TGTGCCAGCAGTTTGGAGGCCCTGCGCCAGTACTTC.

This clonotype was seen repeatedly, ten times or more. CDR3 nucleotide sequence: TGTGCCAGCAGCTTAGTGGGGCGTTTGAACACTGAAGCTTTCTTT. Amino acid sequence: CASSLVGRLNTEAFF. The rearrangement joins TRBV7-9 to TRBJ1-1, with a tentative D call TRBD1 (5 bases). CDR1 and CDR2 (germline): SEHNR, FQNEAQ (reference sequence). Trimming left V 1 base short and J 0 bases short, with 9 bases between. This CDR3 spans 15 amino acids.

This sequence joins TRBV30 and TRBJ2-7; TRBD1 is a possible D gene (6 bases). The V and J ends lost 3 bases and 0 bases respectively, with 15 bases between them. The CDR3 runs to 15 residues. Germline V lookup: CDR1 GTSNPN, CDR2 SVGIG (reference sequence). The CDR3 DNA follows: TGTGCCTGGAGCCCAGGACAGCCAAGCTCCTACGAGCAGTACTTC. The encoded protein is CAWSPGQPSSYEQYF.

This clonotype has at least ten counts. Here the CDR3 reads CASSSLIGNRELFF. CDR3 nucleotides: TGTGCCAGCAGTTCCCTTATTGGAAACCGGGAGCTGTTTTTT. This chain links TRBV12-3 or TRBV12-4 with TRBJ2-2; D gene uncertain. The CDR3 has 14 residues. The V end was cut by 4 bases, the J end by 9 bases, with 15 bases between.

Only a few counts were recorded for this clonotype. Here the CDR3 reads CASRSGTRGTQYF. DNA for the CDR3: TGCGCCAGCAGATCCGGGACTAGGGGTACGCAGTATTTT. The chain employs TRBV5-1 and TRBJ2-3; 8 bases align to TRBD2. CDR3 size: 13 residues. Germline CDR1 SGHRS, CDR2 YFSETQ. Unmatched junction bases numbered 7, after V lost 5 bases and J lost 8 bases.

This chain joins TRBV11-2 and TRBJ2-5; D uncertain. The CDR3 covers 13 residues. Germline V gene lookup returns CDR1 SGHAT and CDR2 FQNNGV. V shed 6 bases and J shed 2 bases, with 10 bases lying between them. In nucleotides, the CDR3 is TGTGCCAGCAGGATGACATCACAAGAGACCCAGTACTTC. Its translation: CASRMTSQETQYF. Full variable domain (rest looked up from reference TRBV11-2 and TRBJ2-5): EAGVAQSPRYKIIEKRQSVAFWCNPISGHATLYWYQQILGQGPKLLIQFQNNGVVDDSQLPKDRFSAERLKGVDSTLKIQPAKLEDSAVYLCASRMTSQETQYFGPGTRLLVL.

This clonotype was detected many times. V usage is TRBV3-1 and J usage is TRBJ2-1; TRBD1 or TRBD2 may be the D gene (5 bases each). V was shortened by 1 base and J by 5 bases, with 9 bases between the two germline ends. CDR1 LGHDT and CDR2 YNNKEL come from the germline V gene (reference sequence). This CDR3 is built from 14 residues. In DNA, the CDR3 is TGTGCCAGCAGCCAAGGGTTGGGGGACAATGAGCAGTTCTTC. It yields the protein CASSQGLGDNEQFF.

The chain links TRBV20-1 to TRBJ2-7; D might be TRBD1 (5 bases). The CDR3 runs to 13 residues. Trimming cost V 0 bases and J 7 bases, with 13 bases left between them. Germline assignment: CDR1 DFQATT and CDR2 SNEGSKA (reference sequence). The CDR3 is CSAREGPMREQYF. CDR3 in DNA: TGCAGTGCTAGAGAGGGGCCGATGAGGGAGCAGTACTTC.

J is TRBJ2-1 and V is TRBV4-1, with D possibly being TRBD1 or TRBD2 (6 bases each). The germline V and J ends were trimmed by 4 bases and 2 bases, with 12 bases remaining between them. The CDR3 runs 15 residues. The germline gives CDR1 MGHRA, CDR2 YSYEKL. CDR3: CASSRQEGPYNEQFF. CDR3 bases: TGCGCCAGCAGCCGACAGGAGGGCCCCTACAATGAGCAGTTCTTC.